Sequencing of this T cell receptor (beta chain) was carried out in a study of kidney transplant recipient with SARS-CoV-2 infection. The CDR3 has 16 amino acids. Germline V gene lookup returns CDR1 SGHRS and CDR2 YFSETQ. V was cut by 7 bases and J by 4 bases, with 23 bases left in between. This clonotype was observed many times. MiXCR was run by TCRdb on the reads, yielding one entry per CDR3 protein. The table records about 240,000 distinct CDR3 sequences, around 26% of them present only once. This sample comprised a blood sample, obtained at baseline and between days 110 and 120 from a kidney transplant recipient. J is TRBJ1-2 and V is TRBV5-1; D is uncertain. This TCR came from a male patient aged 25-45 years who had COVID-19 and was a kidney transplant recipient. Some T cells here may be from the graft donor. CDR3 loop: CASLVQSVRKTYGYTF. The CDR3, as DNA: TGCGCCAGCCTCGTGCAATCGGTTCGAAAGACCTATGGCTACACCTTC. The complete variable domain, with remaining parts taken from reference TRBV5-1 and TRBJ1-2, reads KAGVTQTPRYLIKTRGQQVTLSCSPISGHRSVSWYQQTPGQGLQFLFEYFSETQRNKGNFPGRFSGRQFSNSRSEMNVSTLELGDSALYLCASLVQSVRKTYGYTFGSGTRLTVV.